This entry lists 16 T cell receptor beta chains sequenced from one sample in a study of cytomegalovirus exposure and HLA in healthy donors. PCR was performed using 60 Vbeta and 13 Jbeta primers. TCRdb keeps only in-frame clones here, not all; method: immunoSEQ multiplex PCR. Of about 120,000 clones listed, over 70% are singletons. The sample taken for sequencing was PBMCs. Every receptor here comes from a female donor in good health and CMV-seronegative.

The chain combines TRBV6-1 with TRBJ1-5, with a weak D call TRBD1 (5 bases). The CDR3 spans 17 residues. Trimming took 1 base from V and 7 from J, leaving 20 bases between them. From germline, CDR1 is MNHNS and CDR2 SASEGT. CDR3 protein: CASSEGSWSAGRQPQHF. CDR3 DNA sequence: TGTGCCAGCAGTGAAGGGTCGTGGTCGGCAGGGAGGCAGCCCCAGCATTTT.

This chain connects TRBV30 to TRBJ2-3, with D possibly TRBD1 on 7 matching bases. CDR1 and CDR2 from the germline V gene are GTSNPN and SVGIG (reference sequence). The germline V and J ends were trimmed by 5 bases and 6 bases, with 21 bases remaining between them. This CDR3 has 15 amino acids. In DNA form, the CDR3 reads TGTGCCTGGGACAGGGACTTGCTTCCTGTGGATACGCAGTATTTT. This codes for CAWDRDLLPVDTQYF.

This chain links TRBV29-1 with TRBJ2-7; tentatively, D is TRBD2 (6 bases). The germline V and J ends were trimmed by 5 bases and 5 bases, with 16 bases remaining between them. CDR3 length: 13 residues. The germline gives CDR1 SQVTM, CDR2 ANQGSEA. The CDR3 protein is CSVLAAGGHEQYF. In DNA form, the CDR3 reads TGCAGCGTTTTAGCGGCTGGAGGCCACGAGCAGTACTTC.

The V call is TRBV19, the J call TRBJ1-5, with 7 bases identical to TRBD1. The length of the CDR3 is 14 residues. Germline assignment: CDR1 LNHDA and CDR2 SQIVND (reference sequence). With 6 bases clipped from V and 3 bases from J, the junction kept 5 bases outside the gene matches. CDR3: CASSNDRVNQPQHF. As DNA, the CDR3 is TGTGCCAGTAGCAATGACAGGGTCAATCAGCCCCAGCATTTT. Filled out from reference TRBV19 and TRBJ1-5, the complete variable domain reads DGGITQSPKYLFRKEGQNVTLSCEQNLNHDAMYWYRQDPGQGLRLIYYSQIVNDFQKGDIAEGYSVSREKKESFPLTVTSAQKNPTAFYLCASSNDRVNQPQHFGDGTRLSIL.

The rearrangement uses TRBV30 and TRBJ1-1; D gene ambiguous. Germline V lookup: CDR1 GTSNPN, CDR2 SVGIG (reference sequence). The CDR3 runs to 13 residues. V lost 2 bases to trimming and J lost 4 bases, with 11 bases between them. The CDR3: CAWSFMSGTEAFF. The CDR3 DNA reads as TGTGCCTGGAGTTTTATGAGTGGCACTGAAGCTTTCTTT. The variable domain in full, completed from reference TRBV30 and TRBJ1-1, reads SQTIHQWPATLVQPVGSPLSLECTVEGTSNPNLYWYRQAAGRGLQLLFYSVGIGQISSEVPQNLSASRPQDRQFILSSKKLLLSDSGFYLCAWSFMSGTEAFFGQGTRLTVV.

This clone was seen more than once but under ten times. The chain employs TRBV9 and TRBJ2-5; 12 bases line up with TRBD2. The CDR3 extends over 15 amino acids. Germline trimming cut 0 bases from V and 3 bases from J; bases unmatched to any gene: 0. Germline lookup yields CDR1 SGDLS and CDR2 YYNGEE. This CDR3 is CASSVASGGEETQYF. CDR3 nucleotides: TGTGCCAGCAGCGTAGCTAGCGGGGGGGAAGAGACCCAGTACTTC.

This chain uses TRBV12-5 with TRBJ2-2; possible D gene TRBD2, 7 bases. The CDR3 has 16 amino acids. The germline CDR1 and CDR2 sequences are LGHNT and FRNRAP. The V gene lost 7 bases and the J gene lost 5 bases, with 20 bases spanning the gap. For the CDR3, the DNA is TGTGCTAGTGCCTCATCCGAGGGGGGGATAACCGGGGAGCTGTTTTTT. This translates into CASASSEGGITGELFF.

This chain joins TRBV6-5 and TRBJ2-7; 7 positions match TRBD2. V was pared by 0 bases and J by 4 bases, with 6 bases of the junction left unmatched. In germline, CDR1 is MNHEY, CDR2 SVGAGI. This CDR3 is built from 15 residues. The CDR3 region is CASSYSVLADYEQYF. In DNA form, the CDR3 reads TGTGCCAGCAGTTACTCGGTTCTAGCGGATTACGAGCAGTACTTC.

The chain combines TRBV5-1 with TRBJ1-2; tentatively, D is TRBD1 (6 bases). V was cut by 2 bases and J by 6 bases, with 11 bases left in between. Germline V gene data show CDR1 as SGHRS and CDR2 as YFSETQ. This CDR3 region has 13 residues. The CDR3 DNA sequence: TGCGCCAGCAGCTTAGGACAGCTAGATGGCTACACCTTC. This gives the protein CASSLGQLDGYTF.

The chain uses TRBV30 and TRBJ2-5; D is uncertain. V lost 2 bases to trimming and J lost 4 bases, with 8 bases between them. In germline, CDR1 is GTSNPN, CDR2 SVGIG (reference sequence). This CDR3 has 12 amino acids. CDR3 residues: CAWSPSRETQYF. The CDR3 nucleotides are TGTGCCTGGAGTCCCTCCCGAGAGACCCAGTACTTC.

The J gene is TRBJ1-1, the V gene TRBV28; TRBD1 aligns across 7 bases. The CDR3 spans 15 residues. Germline V gives CDR1 MDHEN, CDR2 SYDVKM. V shed 6 bases, J shed 0 bases, and the junction held 7 bases outside the gene matches. This CDR3 is CASSPGGRMNTEAFF. CDR3 DNA sequence: TGTGCCAGCAGCCCAGGGGGTCGGATGAACACTGAAGCTTTCTTT.

The chain links TRBV7-9 to TRBJ1-1; D may be TRBD1 (5 bases). The CDR3 loop spans 15 amino acids. Germline V gene sequence: CDR1 SEHNR, CDR2 FQNEAQ (reference sequence). The germline V and J ends were trimmed by 8 bases and 8 bases, with 24 bases remaining between them. CDR3 region: CASLNRKDGGTEAFF. The CDR3 DNA reads as TGTGCCAGCCTTAACCGAAAGGACGGGGGAACCGAAGCTTTCTTT.

This clone was recorded once. The rearrangement joins TRBV18 to TRBJ2-3; 7 bases line up with TRBD2. CDR1 and CDR2 from the germline V gene are KGHSH and LQKENI. CDR3 length: 15 residues. After removal of 3 bases from V and 3 bases from J, the junction contained 6 bases not matched to a gene. CDR3 residues: CASSPGRGVTDTQYF. CDR3 coding DNA: TGTGCCAGCTCACCCGGACGGGGGGTGACAGATACGCAGTATTTT.

The V call is TRBV27, the J call TRBJ1-4; a weak D match, TRBD1 (5 bases). V was pared by 4 bases and J by 2 bases, with 17 bases between. The CDR3 runs to 17 residues. Germline CDR1 reads MNHEY; CDR2 reads SMNVEV (reference sequence). The CDR3 nucleotides are TGTGCCAGCAGTTCACACCTGCAGGGTGTGACTAATGAAAAACTGTTTTTT. Translation: CASSSHLQGVTNEKLFF.

The chain joins TRBV28 to TRBJ1-2; no reliable D call. The CDR3 runs to 12 residues. The germline V and J ends were trimmed by 6 bases and 7 bases, with 12 bases remaining between them. Germline-derived CDR1 and CDR2 are MDHEN and SYDVKM. The CDR3 spells CASSHRAGGYTF. CDR3 DNA sequence: TGTGCCAGCAGCCACAGAGCAGGTGGCTACACCTTC.

This chain uses TRBV9 with TRBJ2-7, with D tentatively TRBD1 (6 bases). The length of the CDR3 is 14 residues. The V end lost 3 bases, the J end lost 2 bases, and 12 bases lay between the germline ends. Germline V CDR1 and CDR2: SGDLS, YYNGEE. The CDR3 protein is CASSAGHGPYEQYF. The CDR3 nucleotides are TGTGCCAGCAGCGCGGGACACGGTCCCTACGAGCAGTACTTC.